This is a list of T cell receptor beta chains from one sample in a study of graft-versus-host responses after intestinal transplantation. These TCRs' antigens remain unknown. Sequencing used immunoSEQ multiplex PCR; TCRdb keeps in-frame clones, though not all of them. The repertoire holds about 70,000 clones, about 90% seen once, with 1.3% in the top ten. This specimen consisted of unstimulated CD8+ T cells sorted from spleen or lymph node cells, obtained before intestinal transplant. These receptors were collected from a human donor who received an intestinal transplant. The CDR3 runs from the conserved cysteine through the conserved F or W. The D gene is left open where the match is weak. Size is omitted from some rows. Given values are once, few, many or a class for expanded clones.

abundance	v_gene	d_gene	j_gene	CDR3aa	CDR3nt
.	TRBV27	.	TRBJ1-2	CASSLGGNYGYTF	TGTGCCAGCAGTTTAGGGGGGAACTATGGCTACACCTTC
.	TRBV6-5	.	TRBJ1-1	CASSYSPGGDPEAFF	TGTGCCAGCAGTTACTCACCCGGAGGGGATCCTGAAGCTTTCTTT
medium-sized	TRBV4-1	.	TRBJ1-2	CASSPTGSSNYGYTF	TGCGCCAGCAGCCCGACTGGAAGTTCTAACTATGGCTACACCTTC
.	TRBV5-4	.	TRBJ2-5	CASMGAQETQYF	TGTGCCAGCATGGGGGCCCAAGAGACCCAGTACTTC
.	TRBV19	.	TRBJ2-7	CASSTPPGVEYEQYF	TGTGCCAGTAGTACCCCCCCGGGGGTTGAGTACGAGCAGTACTTC
.	TRBV18	TRBD2	TRBJ2-3	CASSPPTSGGTRSTDTQYF	TGTGCCAGCTCACCACCGACTAGCGGGGGAACCCGAAGCACAGATACGCAGTATTTT
.	TRBV7-8	TRBD1	TRBJ1-1	CASSLVGTGAEAFF	TGTGCCAGCAGCTTAGTAGGGACAGGGGCTGAAGCTTTCTTT
.	TRBV28	.	TRBJ2-5	CASTPGAGTQYF	TGTGCCAGCACCCCAGGCGCGGGGACCCAGTACTTC
.	TRBV11-2	.	TRBJ2-7	CASSLDSRVIAYEQYF	TGTGCCAGCAGCTTAGATTCGAGGGTTATCGCCTACGAGCAGTACTTC
.	TRBV6-5	.	TRBJ1-2	CASSYSGGQVNYGYTF	TGTGCCAGCAGTTACTCGGGTGGACAAGTTAACTATGGCTACACCTTC
.	TRBV7-9	.	TRBJ2-5	CASSLEHPGTQYF	TGTGCCAGCAGCTTAGAGCATCCCGGGACCCAGTACTTC
.	TRBV7-9	.	TRBJ2-1	CASSFGGYEQFF	TGTGCCAGCAGCTTCGGCGGGTATGAGCAGTTCTTC
.	TRBV5-8	.	TRBJ1-5	CASSLSPYQPQHF	TGTGCCAGCAGCTTGAGCCCATATCAGCCCCAGCATTTT
.	TRBV6-5	.	TRBJ2-7	CASTQGGLYEQYF	TGTGCCAGCACCCAGGGGGGCCTGTACGAGCAGTACTTC
.	TRBV4-1	.	TRBJ2-1	CASSQDRRGGDNEQFF	TGCGCCAGCAGCCAAGATCGGAGGGGGGGGGACAATGAGCAGTTCTTC
few	TRBV9	.	TRBJ2-3	CASSVVGAYTDTQYF	TGTGCCAGCAGCGTAGTGGGGGCTTACACAGATACGCAGTATTTT
.	TRBV27	.	TRBJ2-2	CASSPTAGWTGELFF	TGTGCCAGCAGCCCCACGGCAGGGTGGACCGGGGAGCTGTTTTTT
.	TRBV27	.	TRBJ1-1	CASSFGVGTEAFF	TGTGCCAGCAGTTTCGGGGTTGGGACTGAAGCTTTCTTT
.	TRBV6-5	.	TRBJ1-5	CASSYSSGNYQPQHF	TGTGCCAGCAGTTACTCGAGCGGGAATTATCAGCCCCAGCATTTT
.	TRBV19	TRBD1	TRBJ1-5	CASSTTGDQPQHF	TGTGCCAGTAGCACGACAGGGGATCAGCCCCAGCATTTT
.	TRBV7-8	.	TRBJ1-4	CASSSGNREKLFF	TGTGCCAGCAGCTCGGGGAATCGGGAAAAACTGTTTTTT
.	TRBV6-6	TRBD1	TRBJ2-7	CASRAGTGGAYYEQYF	TGTGCCAGCAGGGCCGGGACAGGGGGGGCGTACTACGAGCAGTACTTC
.	TRBV10-1	.	TRBJ2-1	CASSDPRGEQFF	TGCGCCAGCAGTGACCCACGAGGGGAGCAGTTCTTC
.	TRBV4-2	.	TRBJ2-1	CASSPPGDWNLDEQFF	TGTGCCAGCAGCCCCCCGGGGGACTGGAATCTAGATGAGCAGTTCTTC
.	TRBV9	.	TRBJ2-2	CASSPTTANTGELFF	TGTGCCAGCAGCCCGACGACAGCGAACACCGGGGAGCTGTTTTTT
.	TRBV7-8	TRBD1	TRBJ2-2	CASNNPGQGSTGELFF	TGTGCCAGCAACAACCCTGGACAGGGTAGTACCGGGGAGCTGTTTTTT
.	TRBV14	TRBD1	TRBJ1-2	CASRDRTGEYGYTF	TGTGCCAGCAGAGACAGGACAGGGGAGTATGGCTACACCTTC
.	TRBV5-1	TRBD1	TRBJ1-1	CASSLGDRGPSNTEAFF	TGCGCCAGCAGCCTCGGGGACAGGGGTCCATCGAACACTGAAGCTTTCTTT
.	TRBV2	.	TRBJ1-1	CASRSGAGENTEAFF	TGTGCCAGCAGGTCAGGGGCGGGAGAAAACACTGAAGCTTTCTTT
.	TRBV4-1	.	TRBJ1-5	CASSQDHGQPQHF	TGCGCCAGCAGCCAAGATCACGGTCAGCCCCAGCATTTT
.	TRBV11-2	.	TRBJ1-3	CASSSAGGNTIYF	TGTGCCAGCAGCTCAGCGGGGGGAAACACCATATATTTT
.	TRBV29-1	.	TRBJ2-5	CSVDSLQETQYF	TGCAGCGTTGATTCACTCCAAGAGACCCAGTACTTC
.	TRBV27	TRBD1	TRBJ1-1	CASSLSTGGLTEAFF	TGTGCCAGCAGTTTATCTACAGGGGGTCTCACTGAAGCTTTCTTT
.	TRBV10-2	.	TRBJ2-3	CASRLDLGTSTDTQYF	TGCGCCAGCAGACTCGATTTGGGGACTAGCACAGATACGCAGTATTTT
.	TRBV27	.	TRBJ2-7	CASSLWGQSGYEQYF	TGTGCCAGCAGTTTATGGGGCCAGTCGGGTTACGAGCAGTACTTC
.	TRBV19	.	TRBJ2-1	CASSIASGYNEQFF	TGTGCCAGTAGTATAGCCAGCGGGTACAATGAGCAGTTCTTC
.	TRBV19	TRBD2	TRBJ2-1	CASSEGGGGHYNEQFF	TGTGCCAGTAGTGAGGGTGGCGGGGGGCACTACAATGAGCAGTTCTTC
.	TRBV2	TRBD2	TRBJ2-5	CASGSGTKETQYF	TGTGCCAGCGGGAGCGGGACTAAAGAGACCCAGTACTTC
.	TRBV5-1	.	TRBJ2-6	CASLGGANVLTF	TGCGCCAGCCTGGGCGGGGCCAACGTCCTGACTTTC
.	TRBV11-1	TRBD1	TRBJ2-7	CASSLPTGTSYEQYF	TGTGCCAGCAGCTTACCGACAGGGACCAGCTACGAGCAGTACTTC
.	TRBV11-2	TRBD1	TRBJ1-2	CASSPPTGQAYNYGYTF	TGTGCCAGCAGCCCACCAACTGGACAGGCCTATAACTATGGCTACACCTTC
.	TRBV7-8	.	TRBJ2-5	CASRGRGTTVETQYF	TGTGCCAGCAGGGGGAGGGGGACGACTGTTGAGACCCAGTACTTC
.	TRBV10-3	TRBD1	TRBJ1-2	CAISRTGVDGYGYTF	TGTGCCATCAGCCGGACAGGGGTGGATGGCTATGGCTACACCTTC
.	TRBV25-1	TRBD1	TRBJ1-2	CASSPDRAYGYTF	TGTGCCAGCAGTCCGGACAGGGCCTATGGCTACACCTTC